The following is a T cell receptor (beta chain) sequence with its context. Its specificity is unknown. This specimen comes from a study of shared clonotypes between healthy human individuals. The ends were cut back, 4 bases at V and 9 bases at J, with 9 bases in the middle. The germline V gene has CDR1 SNHLY and CDR2 FYNNEI. The CDR3 contains 12 residues. Splitting of CD4+ cells produced CD45RA+ naive and CD45RA-negative memory subsets. Generated by immunoSEQ multiplex PCR, the TCRdb table keeps only in-frame clones and is missing some. The sample includes some 1 million clones, about 76% of them seen just once. Points from the study as a whole: Though the depth was large, rarefaction showed that sorted-subset sequencing was incomplete. How much donors shared clonotypes was expected to be affected by sequencing depth.

The chain links TRBV2 to TRBJ2-2; D remains ambiguous. This receptor was obtained from a man aged 18 to 29 in good health. Specimen: memory CD4+ T cells sorted from blood. Subset denoted: CD45RA-negative fraction. The CDR3 nucleotides are TGTGCCAGCAGTGTCACCGCGCGGGAGCTGTTTTTT. Translation: CASSVTARELFF.